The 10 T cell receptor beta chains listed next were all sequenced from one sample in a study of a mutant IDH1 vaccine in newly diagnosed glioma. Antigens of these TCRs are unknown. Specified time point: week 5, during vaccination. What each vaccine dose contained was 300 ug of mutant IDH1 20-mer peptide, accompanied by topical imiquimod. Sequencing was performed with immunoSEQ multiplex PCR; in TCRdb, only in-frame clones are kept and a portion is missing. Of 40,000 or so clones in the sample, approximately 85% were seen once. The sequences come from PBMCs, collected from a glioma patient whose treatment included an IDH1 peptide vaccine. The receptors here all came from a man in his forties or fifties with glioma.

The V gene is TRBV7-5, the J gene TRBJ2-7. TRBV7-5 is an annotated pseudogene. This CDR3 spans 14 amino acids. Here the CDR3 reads CVRSLVPAQYEQYF. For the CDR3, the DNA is TGTGTCAGAAGCTTAGTCCCAGCACAATACGAGCAGTACTTC.

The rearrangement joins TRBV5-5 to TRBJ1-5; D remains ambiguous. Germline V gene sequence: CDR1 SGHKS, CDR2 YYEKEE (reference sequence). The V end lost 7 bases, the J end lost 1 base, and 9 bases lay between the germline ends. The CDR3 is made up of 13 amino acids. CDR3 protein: CASGPRSNQPQHF. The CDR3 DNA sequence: TGTGCCAGCGGACCCCGGAGCAATCAGCCCCAGCATTTT.

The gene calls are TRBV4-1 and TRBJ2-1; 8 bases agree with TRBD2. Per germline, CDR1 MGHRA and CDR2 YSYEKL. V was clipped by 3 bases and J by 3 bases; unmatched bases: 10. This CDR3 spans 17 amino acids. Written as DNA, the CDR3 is TGCGCCAGCAGCCATGGGACCAGCGGGAGAAACTACAATGAGCAGTTCTTC. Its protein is CASSHGTSGRNYNEQFF.

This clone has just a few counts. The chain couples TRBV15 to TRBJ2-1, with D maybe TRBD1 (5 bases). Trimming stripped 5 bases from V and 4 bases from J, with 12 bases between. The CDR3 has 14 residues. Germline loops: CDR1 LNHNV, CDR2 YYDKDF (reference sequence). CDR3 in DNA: TGTGCCACCAGCGGTTACGACAGATACAATGAGCAGTTCTTC. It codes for CATSGYDRYNEQFF.

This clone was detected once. CDR3 nucleotides: TGTGCCAGCAGGGACGGGGCCTTCTCCTACGAGCAGTACTTC. It codes for CASRDGAFSYEQYF. The chain couples TRBV6-1 to TRBJ2-7; D tentatively fits TRBD1 or TRBD2 (5 bases each). In germline, CDR1 is MNHNS, CDR2 SASEGT. The CDR3 is 14 residues long. V was cut by 6 bases and J by 0 bases, with 12 bases left in between.

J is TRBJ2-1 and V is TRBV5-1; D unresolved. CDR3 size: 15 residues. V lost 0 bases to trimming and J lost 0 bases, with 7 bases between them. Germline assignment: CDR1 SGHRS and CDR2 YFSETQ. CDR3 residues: CASSLELVSYNEQFF. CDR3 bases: TGCGCCAGCAGCTTGGAACTTGTCTCCTACAATGAGCAGTTCTTC.

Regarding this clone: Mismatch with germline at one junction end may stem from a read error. The CDR3 here is CASSLTENTEAFF. In nucleotides, the CDR3 is TGTGCTAGCAGCCTGACAGAGAACACTGAAGCTTTCTTT. The rearrangement links TRBV7-7 to TRBJ1-1; D possibly corresponds to TRBD1 (5 bases). The CDR3 is 13 residues long. Germline CDR1 is SSHAT and CDR2 is FNYEAQ (reference sequence).

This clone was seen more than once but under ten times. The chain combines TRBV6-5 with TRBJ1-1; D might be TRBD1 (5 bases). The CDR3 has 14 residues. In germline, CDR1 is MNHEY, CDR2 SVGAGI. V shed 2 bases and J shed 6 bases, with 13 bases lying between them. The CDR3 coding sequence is TGTGCCAGCAGTTACGGGGGGGTTGGCCCTGAAGCTTTCTTT. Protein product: CASSYGGVGPEAFF.

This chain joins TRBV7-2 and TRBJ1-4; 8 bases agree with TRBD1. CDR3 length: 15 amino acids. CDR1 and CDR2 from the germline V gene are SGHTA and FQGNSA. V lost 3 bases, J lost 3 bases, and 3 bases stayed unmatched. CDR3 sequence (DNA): TGTGCCAGCAGCTTGACAGGGGCGGCTAATGAAAAACTGTTTTTT. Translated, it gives CASSLTGAANEKLFF.

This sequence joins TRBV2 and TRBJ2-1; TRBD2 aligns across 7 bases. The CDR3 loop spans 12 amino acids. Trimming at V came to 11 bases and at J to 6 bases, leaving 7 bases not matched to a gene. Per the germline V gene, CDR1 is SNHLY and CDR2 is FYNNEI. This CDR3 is CARTRGGNEQFF. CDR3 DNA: TGTGCCCGCACCCGCGGGGGCAATGAGCAGTTCTTC.